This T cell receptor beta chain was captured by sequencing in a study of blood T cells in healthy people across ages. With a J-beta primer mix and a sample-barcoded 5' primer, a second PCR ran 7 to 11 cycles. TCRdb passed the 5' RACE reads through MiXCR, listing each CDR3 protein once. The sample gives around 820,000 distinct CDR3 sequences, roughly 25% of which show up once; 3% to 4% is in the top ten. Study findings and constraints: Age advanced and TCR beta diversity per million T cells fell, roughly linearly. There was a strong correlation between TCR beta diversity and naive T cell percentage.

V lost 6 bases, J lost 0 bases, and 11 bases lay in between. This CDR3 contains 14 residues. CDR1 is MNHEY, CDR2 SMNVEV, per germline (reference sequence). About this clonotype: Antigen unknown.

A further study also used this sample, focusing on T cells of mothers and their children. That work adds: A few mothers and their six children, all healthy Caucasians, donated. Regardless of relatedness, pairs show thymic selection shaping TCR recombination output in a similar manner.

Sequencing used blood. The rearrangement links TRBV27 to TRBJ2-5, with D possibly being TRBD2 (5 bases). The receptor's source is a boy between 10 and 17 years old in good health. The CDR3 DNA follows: TGTGCCAGCAGCCGGACTGCCTACCAAGAGACCCAGTACTTC. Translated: CASSRTAYQETQYF.